Listed here are 18 T cell receptor beta chains from one sample, sequenced in a study of beta chain features in type 1 diabetes. Of the isolated RNA, all was reverse transcribed, and so the sequenced material was expressed TCRB transcripts. TCRdb's copy holds only in-frame clones and misses some; the assay was immunoSEQ multiplex PCR. In the table there are about 150,000 clones, 8.5% to 14% of which are singletons. The material sequenced was central memory CD4+ T cells from blood. Receptors originate from a man between 18 and 35 years old in good health.

This clone has more than one count but fewer than ten. The V call is TRBV7-2, the J call TRBJ1-1; D might be TRBD1 (6 bases). CDR3 size: 13 residues. V lost 2 bases and J 7 bases, leaving 11 bases between the germline ends. Germline V lookup: CDR1 SGHTA, CDR2 FQGNSA. CDR3 in DNA: TGTGCCAGCAGCTTAAAGGACAGAAATGAAGCTTTCTTT. It yields the protein CASSLKDRNEAFF.

In its sample, this clone was seen a few times. This chain joins TRBV5-1 and TRBJ2-7; 7 bases map to TRBD2. CDR3 length: 15 amino acids. With 5 bases clipped from V and 2 bases from J, the junction kept 10 bases outside the gene matches. The germline V gene encodes CDR1 SGHRS and CDR2 YFSETQ. This CDR3 reads CASSSSGTFTYEQYF. CDR3 coding DNA: TGCGCCAGCAGTAGCAGCGGGACTTTCACCTACGAGCAGTACTTC.

The chain recombines TRBV29-1 with TRBJ2-3; the match to TRBD2 covers 12 bases. Looked up from germline, CDR1 is SQVTM and CDR2 is ANQGSEA. V shed 6 bases and J 0 bases; nucleotides not matched to a gene: 1. This CDR3 has 14 residues. The CDR3 DNA follows: TGCAGCGTGGGGACTAGCGGGAGCACAGATACGCAGTATTTT. Translating gives CSVGTSGSTDTQYF.

This clone has a handful of counts. The chain recombines TRBV28 with TRBJ2-4, with D uncertain. Trimming shortened V by 5 bases and J by 0 bases, and 11 bases separated the two germline ends. CDR1 and CDR2 (germline): MDHEN, SYDVKM. The CDR3 totals 15 residues. CDR3 sequence (DNA): TGTGCCAGCAGTCCTCTCTACACAGCCAAAAACATTCAGTACTTC. Its protein product is CASSPLYTAKNIQYF. The whole variable domain, remainder taken from reference TRBV28 and TRBJ2-4, is DVKVTQSSRYLVKRTGEKVFLECVQDMDHENMFWYRQDPGLGLRLIYFSYDVKMKEKGDIPEGYSVSREKKERFSLILESASTNQTSMYLCASSPLYTAKNIQYFGAGTRLSVL.

This clone has at least ten counts. The rearrangement links TRBV21-1 to TRBJ2-1; the table's D call, TRBD2, was not checked against the DNA. TRBV21-1 is a pseudogene segment. There are 11 residues in the CDR3. The CDR3 DNA follows: TGTGCCAGCAGCCTGCGGGATGAGCAGTTCTTC. It encodes CASSLRDEQFF.

The DNA of the CDR3 is TGTGCCTGGAGCCTCGGCGGCGATCAGCCCCAGCATTTT. Amino acid sequence: CAWSLGGDQPQHF. The rearrangement uses TRBV30 and TRBJ1-5; no firm D call. Trimming removed 3 bases at V and 5 bases at J, with 11 bases between. Looked up from germline, CDR1 is GTSNPN and CDR2 is SVGIG (reference sequence). This CDR3 has 13 amino acids.

This clone was observed a few times. V gene TRBV2 combines with J gene TRBJ1-1, with TRBD1 matching 7 bases. The CDR3 is 13 residues long. The J segment lost 6 bases and the V segment lost 1 base, leaving 2 bases of the junction unmatched. From germline, CDR1 is SNHLY and CDR2 FYNNEI. CDR3 loop: CASSEVRGSEAFF. The DNA of the CDR3 is TGTGCCAGCAGTGAAGTCAGGGGGTCTGAAGCTTTCTTT.

CDR3 sequence: CSARQGDTQYF. CDR3 in DNA: TGCAGTGCTCGACAGGGAGATACGCAGTATTTT. This chain uses TRBV20-1 with TRBJ2-3; 7 bases match TRBD1. Germline V gene sequence: CDR1 DFQATT, CDR2 SNEGSKA (reference sequence). Germline trimming cut 5 bases from V and 5 bases from J; bases unmatched to any gene: 1. This CDR3 is 11 amino acids long.

In its sample, this clone was seen a few times. The chain recombines TRBV7-2 with TRBJ2-7, with a possible D match to TRBD1 (5 bases). Germline CDR1 is SGHTA and CDR2 is FQGNSA. CDR3 length equals 14 residues. The V end lost 5 bases, the J end lost 3 bases, and 14 bases lay between the germline ends. The CDR3 reads CASSAPGWGYEQYF. The CDR3 bases are TGTGCCAGCAGCGCCCCAGGGTGGGGCTACGAGCAGTACTTC.

This clone has only a few counts. This sequence joins TRBV9 and TRBJ2-2, with D perhaps matching TRBD2 (6 bases). The CDR3 length is 16 residues. V shed 3 bases and J shed 2 bases, with 14 bases lying between them. Germline lookup yields CDR1 SGDLS and CDR2 YYNGEE. CDR3 bases: TGTGCCAGCAGCGCGGGGACTCCCGAAAACACCGGGGAGCTGTTTTTT. Translation gives CASSAGTPENTGELFF.

Relative to its sample, this clone is medium-sized. The rearrangement uses TRBV11-2 and TRBJ2-3; D uncertain. CDR1 is SGHAT and CDR2 is FQNNGV in the germline V gene. The CDR3 totals 12 residues. V gave up 3 bases and J gave up 3 bases, with 4 bases separating them. The CDR3 reads CASSFATDTQYF. CDR3 nucleotide sequence: TGTGCCAGCAGCTTTGCTACAGATACGCAGTATTTT.

The table lists this clone with a few counts. The chain couples TRBV7-2 to TRBJ2-3; the match to TRBD2 covers 7 bases. With 5 bases clipped from V and 3 bases from J, the junction kept 14 bases outside the gene matches. CDR3 length equals 17 residues. Looked up from germline, CDR1 is SGHTA and CDR2 is FQGNSA. In DNA, the CDR3 is TGTGCCAGCAGCCCAGGGACTACCCCCGGAGGTACAGATACGCAGTATTTT. It yields the protein CASSPGTTPGGTDTQYF.

In this sample, this clone turned up a few times. The V and J genes are TRBV11-2 and TRBJ2-7; 14 bases line up with TRBD2. CDR1 SGHAT and CDR2 FQNNGV come from the germline V gene. The trim removed 6 bases at V and 3 bases at J, leaving 4 bases unmatched. The CDR3 extends over 15 amino acids. In DNA form, the CDR3 reads TGTGCCAGCAGGCGACTAGCGGGAGGGCTCTACGAGCAGTACTTC. Translating it yields CASRRLAGGLYEQYF.

This clone was seen a few times. V gene TRBV29-1 combines with J gene TRBJ2-7, with D possibly matching TRBD2 (6 bases). V was shortened by 4 bases and J by 6 bases, with 16 bases between the two germline ends. Looked up from germline, CDR1 is SQVTM and CDR2 is ANQGSEA. This CDR3 contains 13 residues. DNA for the CDR3: TGCAGCGTTGCGGCGGGGTTTTTGGGCGAGCAGTACTTC. It codes for CSVAAGFLGEQYF.

The rearrangement uses TRBV28 and TRBJ1-2; D is undetermined. CDR3 size: 13 residues. The ends were cut back, 6 bases at V and 5 bases at J, with 13 bases in the middle. Germline V lookup: CDR1 MDHEN, CDR2 SYDVKM. CDR3 sequence reads: CASRVRSGYGYTF. In nucleotides, the CDR3 is TGTGCCAGCAGAGTGCGGAGCGGTTATGGCTACACCTTC.

V gene TRBV29-1 combines with J gene TRBJ2-1, with a tentative D call TRBD1 (5 bases). CDR1 and CDR2 from the germline V gene are SQVTM and ANQGSEA. V shed 1 base and J shed 2 bases, with 12 bases lying between them. There are 15 residues in the CDR3. The CDR3 loop reads CSVEGDRGTYNEQFF. CDR3 DNA sequence: TGCAGCGTTGAAGGAGACAGAGGAACCTACAATGAGCAGTTCTTC.

The chain combines TRBV5-1 with TRBJ2-2; 9 bases are shared with TRBD1. After removal of 4 bases from V and 5 bases from J, the junction contained 6 bases not matched to a gene. Looked up from germline, CDR1 is SGHRS and CDR2 is YFSETQ. The CDR3 extends over 15 amino acids. CDR3 protein: CASSPGQGTTGELFF. The CDR3 nucleotides are TGCGCCAGCAGCCCGGGACAGGGAACGACCGGGGAGCTGTTTTTT. The whole variable domain, remainder taken from reference TRBV5-1 and TRBJ2-2, is KAGVTQTPRYLIKTRGQQVTLSCSPISGHRSVSWYQQTPGQGLQFLFEYFSETQRNKGNFPGRFSGRQFSNSRSEMNVSTLELGDSALYLCASSPGQGTTGELFFGEGSRLTVL.

V gene TRBV4-3 combines with J gene TRBJ2-3, with 7 bases fitting TRBD2. This CDR3 contains 16 residues. CDR1 is LGHNA, CDR2 YSLEER, per germline. V dropped 0 bases and J dropped 0; count of bases not matched to a gene: 3. CDR3 in amino acids: CASSQEPSGSTDTQYF. CDR3 coding DNA: TGCGCCAGCAGCCAAGAGCCTAGCGGTAGCACAGATACGCAGTATTTT.